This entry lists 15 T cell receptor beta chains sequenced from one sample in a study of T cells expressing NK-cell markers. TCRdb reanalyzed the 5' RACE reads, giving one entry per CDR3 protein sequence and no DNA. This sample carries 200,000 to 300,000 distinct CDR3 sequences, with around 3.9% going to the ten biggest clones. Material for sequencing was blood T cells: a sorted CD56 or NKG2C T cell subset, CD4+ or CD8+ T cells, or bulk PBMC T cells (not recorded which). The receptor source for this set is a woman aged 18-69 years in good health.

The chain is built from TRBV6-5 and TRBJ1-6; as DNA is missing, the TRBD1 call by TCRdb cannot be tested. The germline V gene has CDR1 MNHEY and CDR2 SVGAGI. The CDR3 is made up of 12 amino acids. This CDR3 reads CATGQLNSPLHF.

The CDR3 sequence is CASGPTGSSYNEQFF. The chain is built from TRBV12-5 and TRBJ2-1; TCRdb reports TRBD1, a call that lacks DNA to check it against. CDR1 LGHNT and CDR2 FRNRAP come from the germline V gene. This CDR3 has 15 amino acids. The variable domain in full, completed from reference TRBV12-5 and TRBJ2-1, reads DARVTQTPRHKVTEMGQEVTMRCQPILGHNTVFWYRQTMMQGLELLAYFRNRAPLDDSGMPKDRFSAEMPDATLATLKIQPSEPRDSAVYFCASGPTGSSYNEQFFGPGTRLTVL.

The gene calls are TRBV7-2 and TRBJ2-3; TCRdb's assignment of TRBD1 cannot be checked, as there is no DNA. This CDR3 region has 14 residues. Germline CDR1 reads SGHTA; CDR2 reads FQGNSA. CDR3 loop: CASSWDRSTDTQYF.

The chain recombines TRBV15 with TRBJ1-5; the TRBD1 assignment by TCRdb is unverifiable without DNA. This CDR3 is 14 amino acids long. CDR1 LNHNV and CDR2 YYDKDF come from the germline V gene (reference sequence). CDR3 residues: CATSREGVGQPQHF.

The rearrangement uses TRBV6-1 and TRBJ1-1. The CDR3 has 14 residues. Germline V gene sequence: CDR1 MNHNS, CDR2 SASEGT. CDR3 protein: CASSESLRYTEAFF.

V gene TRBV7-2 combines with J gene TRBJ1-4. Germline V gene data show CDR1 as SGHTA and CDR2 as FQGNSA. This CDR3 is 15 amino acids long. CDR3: CASSQRGKANEKLFF.

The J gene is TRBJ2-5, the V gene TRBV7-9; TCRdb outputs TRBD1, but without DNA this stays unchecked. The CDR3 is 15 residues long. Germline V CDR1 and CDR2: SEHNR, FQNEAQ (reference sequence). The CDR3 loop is CASSLPTGDAETQYF.

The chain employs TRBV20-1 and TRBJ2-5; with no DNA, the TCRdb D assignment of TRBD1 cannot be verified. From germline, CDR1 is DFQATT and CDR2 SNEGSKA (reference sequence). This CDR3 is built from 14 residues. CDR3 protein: CSADPPWHQETQYF.

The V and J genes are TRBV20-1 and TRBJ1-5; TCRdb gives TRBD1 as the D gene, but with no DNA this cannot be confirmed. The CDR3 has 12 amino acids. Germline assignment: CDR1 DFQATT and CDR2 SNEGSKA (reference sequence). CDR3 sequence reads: CSATRANQPQHF.

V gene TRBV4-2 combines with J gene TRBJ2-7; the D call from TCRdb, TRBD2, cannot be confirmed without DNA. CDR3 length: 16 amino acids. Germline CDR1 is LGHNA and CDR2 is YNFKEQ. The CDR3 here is CASSQDSLAVSYEQYF.

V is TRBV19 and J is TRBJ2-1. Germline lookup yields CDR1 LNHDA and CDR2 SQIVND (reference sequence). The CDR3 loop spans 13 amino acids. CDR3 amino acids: CASSIGTYNEQFF.

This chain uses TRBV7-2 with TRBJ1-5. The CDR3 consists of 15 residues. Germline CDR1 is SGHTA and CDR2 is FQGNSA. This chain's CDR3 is CASSPAGGIYQPQHF.

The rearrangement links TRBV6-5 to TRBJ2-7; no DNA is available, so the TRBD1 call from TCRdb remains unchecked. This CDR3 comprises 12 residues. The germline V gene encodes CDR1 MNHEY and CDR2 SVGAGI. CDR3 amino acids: CASSPLGGRPYF.

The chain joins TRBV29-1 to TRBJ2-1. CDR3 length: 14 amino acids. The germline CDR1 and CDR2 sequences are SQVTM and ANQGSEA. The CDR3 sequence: CSVRGFGSYNEQFF.

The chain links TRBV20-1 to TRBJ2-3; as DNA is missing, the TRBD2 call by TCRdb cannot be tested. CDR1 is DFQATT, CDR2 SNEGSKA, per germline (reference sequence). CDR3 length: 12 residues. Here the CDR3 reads CSAGRTSPTQYF.